The source of this TCR beta chain is a study of blood T cell repertoires in COVID-19. Background on the study: Collection of acute and convalescent COVID-19 samples took place in the United States, Italy and Spain. The cDNA or gDNA used as material had been derived from T cells, B-cell-depleted T cells, or PBMCs.

The repertoire was sequenced with immunoSEQ multiplex PCR; TCRdb's copy has only in-frame clones and lacks some. Of 300,000 to 400,000 clones listed, approximately 87% are singletons. The V and J ends lost 8 bases and 8 bases respectively, with 19 bases between them. Germline V lookup: CDR1 MNHEY, CDR2 SVGAGI. This CDR3 is 14 amino acids long. The J gene is TRBJ1-3, the V gene TRBV6-5; no reliable D call. This TCR derives from a woman aged 60-75 years with COVID-19, enrolled during active disease. Input material: peripheral blood. This CDR3 reads CASFETRSSYTIYF. Written as DNA, the CDR3 is TGTGCCAGCTTCGAGACGAGGAGTAGTTACACCATATATTTT.